One and the same sample provided the 30 T cell receptor beta chains below, sequenced in a study of T cells in Graves' hyperthyroidism and ophthalmopathy. TCR beta CDR3 sequences were amplified from RNA transcripts. HTBI primers were the set used in a first-round RT-PCR of the TCR CDR3. TCRdb independently ran MiXCR on the multiplex PCR reads; one entry per CDR3 protein. The sample has around 350,000 distinct CDR3 sequences; more than 12% are singletons. Sequenced input: blood. These receptors were collected from a woman aged 30 to 39 with Graves' ophthalmopathy.

This clonotype was counted at least ten times. CDR3 loop: CSAEQGGHNEKLFF. CDR3 sequence (DNA): TGCAGTGCCGAACAGGGGGGACATAATGAAAAACTGTTTTTT. This chain joins TRBV20-1 and TRBJ1-4; 8 bases agree with TRBD1. The CDR3 runs 14 residues. With V trimmed by 6 bases and J by 4 bases, 7 bases remained unmatched. Germline V gene sequence: CDR1 DFQATT, CDR2 SNEGSKA (reference sequence).

This clonotype was counted only a few times. This could be a read error, since a much larger clone is one nucleotide away. J is TRBJ1-5 and V is TRBV27; 7 bases agree with TRBD1. With V trimmed by 2 bases and J by 2 bases, 6 bases remained unmatched. Germline V gene lookup returns CDR1 MNHEY and CDR2 SMNVEV (reference sequence). This CDR3 comprises 16 residues. CDR3 nucleotide sequence: TGTGCCAGCAGTTTAAGGGCAGGGGGTCGCAATCAGCCCCAGCATTTT. Encoded protein: CASSLRAGGRNQPQHF.

The gene calls are TRBV11-3 and TRBJ1-2, with D possibly matching TRBD1 (6 bases). CDR1 and CDR2 from the germline V gene are SGHNT and YENEEA. The CDR3 is 15 residues long. Trimming left V 5 bases short and J 1 base short, with 14 bases between. This CDR3 reads CASSPGQFLNYGYTF. CDR3 nucleotide sequence: TGTGCCAGCAGCCCAGGACAGTTCCTTAACTATGGCTACACCTTC. The full variable domain, with the rest looked up from reference TRBV11-3 and TRBJ1-2, is EAGVVQSPRYKIIEKKQPVAFWCNPISGHNTLYWYLQNLGQGPELLIRYENEEAVDDSQLPKDRFSAERLKGVDSTLKIQPAELGDSAVYLCASSPGQFLNYGYTFGSGTRLTVV.

The chain employs TRBV7-9 and TRBJ2-3, with 7 bases identical to TRBD1. CDR1 is SEHNR, CDR2 FQNEAQ, per germline (reference sequence). The CDR3 consists of 16 residues. V was clipped by 4 bases and J by 1 base; unmatched bases: 8. The CDR3 spells CASSWGQNIRTDTQYF. For the CDR3, the DNA is TGTGCCAGCAGCTGGGGACAGAACATCCGCACAGATACGCAGTATTTT.

The rearrangement joins TRBV9 to TRBJ1-2; a possible D gene is TRBD1 (6 bases). The germline V and J ends were trimmed by 4 bases and 4 bases, with 14 bases remaining between them. This CDR3 has 14 residues. Germline V CDR1 and CDR2: SGDLS, YYNGEE. The chain's CDR3 is CASSLGQRLYGYTF. The CDR3 nucleotides are TGTGCCAGCAGCTTGGGACAACGGCTCTATGGCTACACCTTC.

This clonotype has at least ten counts. The chain recombines TRBV28 with TRBJ1-5, with TRBD1 matching over 7 bases. V trimming: 7 bases; J trimming: 3 bases; junction bases outside the gene matches: 15. Germline assignment: CDR1 MDHEN and CDR2 SYDVKM. The CDR3 length is 17 residues. In DNA, the CDR3 is TGTGCCAGCACCGCGGGACGGACAGGAGAATTCAATCAGCCCCAGCATTTT. Translation: CASTAGRTGEFNQPQHF.

The chain is built from TRBV9 and TRBJ2-5, with 7 positions matching TRBD1. The CDR3 runs to 13 residues. The ends lost 6 bases at V and 2 bases at J; junction bases unmatched: 4. The germline gives CDR1 SGDLS, CDR2 YYNGEE. CDR3 sequence reads: CASNAGGQETQYF. CDR3 nucleotides: TGTGCCAGCAATGCAGGGGGTCAAGAGACCCAGTACTTC.

Notes on this clonotype: This clone may be a read error of a much larger clone one base away. The chain uses TRBV28 and TRBJ2-2, with a tentative D call TRBD1 (6 bases). The CDR3 runs to 17 residues. Germline-derived CDR1 and CDR2 are MDHEN and SYDVKM. CDR3 coding DNA: TGTACCAGCAGTTCAACTGGGGACATACGAGGCACCGGGGAGCTGTTTTTT. Protein sequence: CTSSSTGDIRGTGELFF.

This clonotype has more than one count but fewer than ten. This sequence joins TRBV6-1 and TRBJ2-5; 8 bases match TRBD2. The germline gives CDR1 MNHNS, CDR2 SASEGT. This CDR3 comprises 15 residues. V shed 6 bases and J 2 bases; nucleotides not matched to a gene: 8. In DNA form, the CDR3 reads TGTGCCAGCAGGCCGGGACTAGTTACTCAAGAGACCCAGTACTTC. Translating it yields CASRPGLVTQETQYF.

This clonotype was observed at least ten times. The rearrangement links TRBV6-1 to TRBJ1-2, with a possible D match to TRBD1 (6 bases). This CDR3 has 14 residues. Trimming removed 3 bases at V and 5 bases at J, with 13 bases between. Germline V gene data show CDR1 as MNHNS and CDR2 as SASEGT. The CDR3 loop reads CASSEQGWEYGYTF. The CDR3, as DNA: TGTGCCAGCAGTGAGCAGGGGTGGGAATATGGCTACACCTTC.

V is TRBV30 and J is TRBJ1-1; D might be TRBD1 (5 bases). Germline-derived CDR1 and CDR2 are GTSNPN and SVGIG (reference sequence). V shed 3 bases and J shed 4 bases, with 12 bases lying between them. The CDR3 sequence is 13 residues long. The CDR3 reads CAWSWGGGTEAFF. As DNA, the CDR3 is TGTGCCTGGAGCTGGGGGGGTGGCACTGAAGCTTTCTTT.

J is TRBJ2-1 and V is TRBV20-1; TRBD2 agrees at 15 bases. Germline trimming cut 4 bases from V and 2 bases from J; bases unmatched to any gene: 9. This CDR3 comprises 18 residues. The germline V gene has CDR1 DFQATT and CDR2 SNEGSKA (reference sequence). The CDR3 protein is CSATRTSGGAEPYNEQFF. DNA of the CDR3: TGCAGTGCTACCCGGACTAGCGGGGGGGCCGAACCCTACAATGAGCAGTTCTTC.

The chain uses TRBV5-5 and TRBJ2-2; no reliable D call. Per germline, CDR1 SGHKS and CDR2 YYEKEE (reference sequence). Trimming shortened V by 1 base and J by 5 bases, and 9 bases separated the two germline ends. The CDR3 consists of 14 residues. CDR3 DNA: TGTGCCAGCAGCTTGATGGCGCGTACCGGGGAGCTGTTTTTT. This gives the protein CASSLMARTGELFF. Filled out from reference TRBV5-5 and TRBJ2-2, the complete variable domain reads DAGVTQSPTHLIKTRGQQVTLRCSPISGHKSVSWYQQVLGQGPQFIFQYYEKEERGRGNFPDRFSARQFPNYSSELNVNALLLGDSALYLCASSLMARTGELFFGEGSRLTVL.

Many counts were recorded for this clonotype. The chain is built from TRBV12-3 or TRBV12-4 and TRBJ2-5; 9 bases map to TRBD2. The V gene end was trimmed by 6 bases and the J gene end by 1 base; junction bases not matched to a gene: 6. The CDR3 consists of 15 residues. The CDR3 sequence: CASSPISGGQETQYF. The CDR3 DNA reads as TGTGCCAGCAGCCCCATTAGCGGGGGCCAAGAGACCCAGTACTTC.

This clonotype came up many times. J is TRBJ1-2 and V is TRBV2, with TRBD1 matching over 7 bases. The trim removed 8 bases at V and 1 base at J, leaving 4 bases unmatched. The CDR3 spans 13 residues. Germline V CDR1 and CDR2: SNHLY, FYNNEI. The CDR3 reads CASRTGFNYGYTF. DNA of the CDR3: TGTGCCAGCCGGACAGGCTTTAACTATGGCTACACCTTC.

This clonotype has only a few counts. V usage is TRBV20-1 and J usage is TRBJ1-6; D is ambiguous. V lost 3 bases to trimming and J lost 0 bases, with 15 bases between them. CDR1 DFQATT and CDR2 SNEGSKA come from the germline V gene (reference sequence). The length of the CDR3 is 17 residues. The CDR3 region has the DNA TGCAGTGCTAGTGAGCTGAAGGCGAGCTCCTATAATTCACCCCTCCACTTT. It encodes CSASELKASSYNSPLHF.

This clonotype has ten or more counts. This chain uses TRBV7-8 with TRBJ2-1; 7 bases map to TRBD2. CDR3 length: 13 residues. V dropped 6 bases and J dropped 6; count of bases not matched to a gene: 5. Germline V gene lookup returns CDR1 SGHVS and CDR2 FQNEAQ. The CDR3 region has the DNA TGTGCCAGCAGATTCGGGACTATCAATGAGCAGTTCTTC. This translates into CASRFGTINEQFF.

This clonotype was seen at least ten times. The chain couples TRBV7-3 to TRBJ2-1, with a weak D call TRBD2 (5 bases). Trimming took off 1 base at V and 9 bases at J, with 16 bases between the two ends. Germline assignment: CDR1 SGHTA and CDR2 FQGTGA. The CDR3 loop spans 15 amino acids. CDR3 bases: TGTGCCAGCAGCTTAATAGCTGGCGGGTCCGTTGAGCAGTTCTTC. Protein product: CASSLIAGGSVEQFF.

Many counts were recorded for this clonotype. This chain joins TRBV5-8 and TRBJ2-1; 9 bases match TRBD2. V was clipped by 9 bases and J by 2 bases; unmatched bases: 3. Germline V gene sequence: CDR1 SGHTS, CDR2 YDEGEE. The CDR3 loop spans 13 amino acids. In DNA, the CDR3 is TGTGCCACCCAGCGGGGGGCCTACAATGAGCAGTTCTTC. As protein: CATQRGAYNEQFF.

V usage is TRBV5-1 and J usage is TRBJ1-3; 8 nucleotides align to TRBD1. The CDR3 totals 17 residues. Looked up from germline, CDR1 is SGHRS and CDR2 is YFSETQ. The junction had 7 bases not matched to a gene; V was cut back by 2 bases and J by 0 bases. The CDR3, as DNA: TGCGCCAGCAGCTTAACGGGACAGGCGAGCTCTGGAAACACCATATATTTT. The encoded protein is CASSLTGQASSGNTIYF.

The chain recombines TRBV6-5 with TRBJ2-7; a weak D match, TRBD2 (5 bases). Germline V lookup: CDR1 MNHEY, CDR2 SVGAGI. The CDR3 loop spans 14 amino acids. Trimming cost V 3 bases and J 0 bases, with 9 bases left between them. The CDR3 nucleotides read TGTGCCAGCAGTTATGCGGGCCGCTCCTACGAGCAGTACTTC. Residues: CASSYAGRSYEQYF.

This clonotype has a count of ten or more. This sequence joins TRBV10-3 and TRBJ2-5; 12 bases line up with TRBD2. The V and J ends lost 0 bases and 5 bases, in that order; junction bases with no gene match: 10. CDR3 length equals 18 residues. In germline, CDR1 is ENHRY, CDR2 SYGVKD. The CDR3 DNA sequence: TGTGCCATCAGTGAGTCAGGAACTAGCGGGGGGACCCAGGAGACCCAGTACTTC. Translated: CAISESGTSGGTQETQYF.

The chain employs TRBV12-3 or TRBV12-4 and TRBJ1-1; maybe TRBD1 (6 bases). With 4 bases removed from V and 4 bases from J, the gap between germline ends came to 13 bases. CDR3 length equals 14 residues. In DNA form, the CDR3 reads TGTGCCAGCAGTTACCGGACACAGGGCACTGAAGCTTTCTTT. This encodes CASSYRTQGTEAFF.

This clonotype was recorded many times. The V call is TRBV28, the J call TRBJ2-3; no definite D call. Trimming cost V 10 bases and J 6 bases, with 14 bases left between them. The CDR3 totals 12 residues. Germline V CDR1 and CDR2: MDHEN, SYDVKM. CDR3 nucleotide sequence: TGTGCCACCTGGACGTTGGAGGATACGCAGTATTTT. Its translation: CATWTLEDTQYF. The whole variable domain, filled in from reference TRBV28 and TRBJ2-3, reads DVKVTQSSRYLVKRTGEKVFLECVQDMDHENMFWYRQDPGLGLRLIYFSYDVKMKEKGDIPEGYSVSREKKERFSLILESASTNQTSMYLCATWTLEDTQYFGPGTRLTVL.

This clonotype was seen repeatedly, ten times or more. The chain links TRBV6-5 to TRBJ2-2; D may be TRBD2 (6 bases). This CDR3 region has 18 residues. Germline V gives CDR1 MNHEY, CDR2 SVGAGI. Trimming pared 0 bases from V and 2 bases from J, leaving 16 bases between. CDR3 sequence: CASSYSFGRGINTGELFF. The CDR3 DNA reads as TGTGCCAGCAGTTACTCGTTCGGTCGCGGGATTAACACCGGGGAGCTGTTTTTT.

In its sample, this clonotype was seen many times. The chain recombines TRBV20-1 with TRBJ2-6; possible D gene TRBD1, 6 bases. The CDR3 is 15 residues long. The V end lost 4 bases, the J end lost 4 bases, and 14 bases lay between the germline ends. Germline V gene sequence: CDR1 DFQATT, CDR2 SNEGSKA (reference sequence). CDR3 amino acids: CSATLQGSGANVLTF. The CDR3 DNA sequence: TGCAGTGCTACCCTACAGGGAAGCGGGGCCAACGTCCTGACTTTC.

This clonotype was observed many times. The CDR3 DNA reads TGTGCCAGCAGCCGATACAGGGACAGGGGGAACGAGCAGTACTTC. Encoded protein: CASSRYRDRGNEQYF. The chain combines TRBV3-1 with TRBJ2-7, with 11 nucleotides matching TRBD1. The germline gives CDR1 LGHDT, CDR2 YNNKEL (reference sequence). Losses at the gene ends were 4 bases for V and 5 bases for J; bases not matched to a gene: 7. This CDR3 region has 15 residues.

As for this clonotype: A read error may be the cause here, since a much bigger clone is one base away. The rearrangement links TRBV2 to TRBJ1-5; unclear D gene. Trimming pared 7 bases from V and 0 bases from J, leaving 10 bases between. The CDR3 length is 14 residues. Looked up from germline, CDR1 is SNHLY and CDR2 is FYNNEI. CDR3 nucleotides: TGTGCCAGCATCTTTGGGATTAGCAATCAGCCCCAGCATTTT. It is translated as CASIFGISNQPQHF. The full variable domain, in which reference TRBV2 and TRBJ1-5 provide the parts outside the CDR3, is EPEVTQTPSHQVTQMGQEVILRCVPISNHLYFYWYRQILGQKVEFLVSFYNNEISEKSEIFDDQFSVERPDGSNFTLKIRSTKLEDSAMYFCASIFGISNQPQHFGDGTRLSIL.

This clonotype appeared many times. This chain links TRBV2 with TRBJ1-3, with 10 bases matching TRBD1. The CDR3 length is 18 residues. From germline, CDR1 is SNHLY and CDR2 FYNNEI. J was trimmed by 0 bases and V by 6 bases; bases with no gene match: 11. CDR3 amino acids: CASSADRGGFGSGNTIYF. DNA for the CDR3: TGTGCCAGCAGCGCGGACAGGGGGGGATTCGGCTCTGGAAACACCATATATTTT.

This chain joins TRBV6-1 and TRBJ2-1; TRBD2 agrees at 9 bases. V was clipped by 6 bases and J by 5 bases; unmatched bases: 11. Germline CDR1 reads MNHNS; CDR2 reads SASEGT. The CDR3 is 16 amino acids. The CDR3 protein is CASSPRLAVVHNEQFF. CDR3 nucleotides: TGTGCCAGCAGCCCTAGACTAGCGGTGGTCCACAATGAGCAGTTCTTC.